The present TCR beta chain was sequenced within a study of neoadjuvant nivolumab and ipilimumab in lung cancer. Only one count was recorded for this clone. Clones were read by immunoSEQ multiplex PCR, and TCRdb kept only the in-frame ones, dropping some. The sample records 6,500 to 8,500 clones, 70% to 80% being singletons. Trimming stripped 4 bases from V and 6 bases from J, with 20 bases between. There are 16 residues in the CDR3. Germline values: CDR1 SGDLS, CDR2 YYNGEE. This clonotype originated in an adult with non-small cell lung cancer. This chain connects TRBV9 to TRBJ2-1; maybe TRBD2 (5 bases). The specimen comprised tumor tissue, sampled after neoadjuvant nivolumab, alone or with ipilimumab, at or shortly before surgery. In nucleotides, the CDR3 is TGTGCCAGCAGCCCCCGGACTTCCTCGGCCTCCAATGAGCAGTTCTTC. As protein: CASSPRTSSASNEQFF.